These 9 T cell receptor beta chains were sequenced from one sample in a study of T cells in women clearing cervical HPV infection. Using immunoSEQ multiplex PCR, the repertoire was profiled, and TCRdb retains in-frame clones only, with some absent. Across about 18,000 clones, the top ten clones capture approximately 15% of the sample. Source material: blood buffy coat. These receptors originate from a woman between 18 and 70 years old with a cervical HPV16 infection that either progressed to CIN3+ or cleared (not recorded which).

Note on this clone: The sequence runs out 3 residues before the end of the CDR3; the remainder is reconstructed from the germline J gene. The sample carries other DNA sequences with the same CDR3. This chain joins TRBV18 and TRBJ2-5, with 7 bases lining up with TRBD1. The CDR3 runs 18 residues. Germline V gives CDR1 KGHSH, CDR2 LQKENI. V dropped 6 bases and J dropped 1; count of bases not matched to a gene: 17. The CDR3 DNA, read in part, is TGTGCCAGCTCCCCCCCCTACCTGAACCGGGACAGCCAAGAGACC. Amino acids: CASSPPYLNRDSQET. The whole CDR3 protein reads CASSPPYLNRDSQETQYF.

The sequenced CDR3 bases are TGCGCCAGCAGCCAATTATCCAGGGACTACGAG. Translating it yields CASSQLSRDYE. In full, the CDR3 is CASSQLSRDYEQYF. The genes are TRBV4-1 and TRBJ2-7; D perhaps matches TRBD1 (5 bases). The CDR3 end falls 3 residues outside the read, so it is completed with the germline J gene. V lost 2 bases to trimming and J lost 3 bases, with 11 bases between them. This CDR3 is 14 amino acids long. Germline values: CDR1 MGHRA, CDR2 YSYEKL.

Points on this clone: The read ends 3 residues before the CDR3 terminus; that terminus is restored from the germline J gene. The chain uses TRBV11-2 and TRBJ2-5; D may be TRBD1 (6 bases). Germline CDR1 and CDR2: SGHAT and FQNNGV. The V and J ends lost 4 bases and 4 bases respectively, with 10 bases between them. The CDR3 is made up of 13 amino acids. The CDR3 loop is CASSSGQRETQYF. The CDR3 DNA, read in part, is TGTGCCAGCAGCTCAGGACAGAGAGAGACC.

To note about this clone: The read terminates 3 residues before the CDR3 end, so the remaining end is supplied by the germline J gene. The chain employs TRBV9 and TRBJ2-3; a possible D gene is TRBD1 (6 bases). The length of the CDR3 is 15 residues. The germline V gene has CDR1 SGDLS and CDR2 YYNGEE. Trimming left V 3 bases short and J 1 base short, with 12 bases between. The covered CDR3 bases are TGTGCCAGCAGCGCCAGTTGGGGGCGCACAGATACG. It yields the protein CASSASWGRTDT. The full CDR3 protein reads CASSASWGRTDTQYF.

Points on this clone: The read comes to an end 3 residues before the CDR3 does, leaving the germline J gene to fill in the end. The chain is built from TRBV30 and TRBJ1-2; D perhaps matches TRBD1 (6 bases). Per germline, CDR1 GTSNPN and CDR2 SVGIG (reference sequence). The CDR3 runs 14 residues. CDR3: CAWKPLRGGYDYTF. The sequenced CDR3 bases are TGTGCCTGGAAGCCTCTTCGGGGGGGCTACGAC. Complete variable domain (other parts from reference TRBV30 and TRBJ1-2): SQTIHQWPATLVQPVGSPLSLECTVEGTSNPNLYWYRQAAGRGLQLLFYSVGIGQISSEVPQNLSASRPQDRQFILSSKKLLLSDSGFYLCAWKPLRGGYDYTFGSGTRLTVV.

Regarding this clone: The read gets to within 3 residues of the CDR3 end, and the germline J gene fills in the rest. This chain joins TRBV5-1 and TRBJ2-5; 13 positions agree with TRBD2. Losses at the gene ends were 1 base for V and 4 bases for J; bases not matched to a gene: 7. CDR1 is SGHRS, CDR2 YFSETQ, per germline. This CDR3 spans 17 amino acids. This chain's CDR3 is CASSLIPTSGGVETQYF. The covered CDR3 bases are TGCGCCAGCAGCTTGATCCCAACTAGCGGGGGGGTAGAGACC.

A word on this clone: The read ends 3 residues before the CDR3 terminus; that terminus is restored from the germline J gene. This rearrangement joins TRBV11-3 to TRBJ1-2; possible D gene TRBD1, 5 bases. Germline V CDR1 and CDR2: SGHNT, YENEEA. This CDR3 is built from 15 residues. The V and J ends lost 1 base and 4 bases respectively, with 13 bases between them. CDR3 DNA (partial): TGTGCCAGCAGCTTAGTGGGAGAAGGGGCCTATGGC. This sequence encodes CASSLVGEGAYG. The complete CDR3 sequence is CASSLVGEGAYGYTF.

In regard to this clone: The read ends 3 residues shy of where the CDR3 ends; the end is completed using the germline J gene. The rearrangement links TRBV11-3 to TRBJ2-7; D remains ambiguous. Germline V gives CDR1 SGHNT, CDR2 YENEEA. The CDR3 length is 14 residues. V lost 2 bases, J lost 3 bases, and 11 bases lay in between. Partial CDR3 DNA: TGTGCCAGCAGCTTAAGTCACTCGGGCTACGAG. Protein sequence: CASSLSHSGYE. The full CDR3 protein reads CASSLSHSGYEQYF. The full variable domain, rest sourced from reference TRBV11-3 and TRBJ2-7, is EAGVVQSPRYKIIEKKQPVAFWCNPISGHNTLYWYLQNLGQGPELLIRYENEEAVDDSQLPKDRFSAERLKGVDSTLKIQPAELGDSAVYLCASSLSHSGYEQYFGPGTRLTVT.

In the case of this clone: The germline gene is not matched at one end of the junction; a read error may be the cause. The read halts 3 residues ahead of the CDR3 end, with the missing end drawn from the germline J gene. V usage is TRBV4-2 and J usage is TRBJ2-7; tentatively, D is TRBD1 (5 bases). This CDR3 has 15 residues. The germline CDR1 and CDR2 sequences are LGHNA and YNFKEQ. The part of the CDR3 DNA that was read is TGCGCCAGCAGTAAAGACAGCTCGAAATCCTACGAG. This translates into CASSKDSSKSYE. The CDR3, in full, reads CASSKDSSKSYEQYF.